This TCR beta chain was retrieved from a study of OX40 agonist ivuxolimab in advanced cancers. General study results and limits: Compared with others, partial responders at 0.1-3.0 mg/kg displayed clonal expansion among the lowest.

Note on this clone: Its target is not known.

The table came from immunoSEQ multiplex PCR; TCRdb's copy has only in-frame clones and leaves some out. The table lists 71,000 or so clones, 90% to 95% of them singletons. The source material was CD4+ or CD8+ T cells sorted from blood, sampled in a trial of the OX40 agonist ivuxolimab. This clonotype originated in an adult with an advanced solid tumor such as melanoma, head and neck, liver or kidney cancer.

The CDR3 nucleotides are TGTGCCAGCACCCGACAGTCGGGGGGCTCCTACGAGCAGTACTTC. Translation gives CASTRQSGGSYEQYF. This chain joins TRBV27 and TRBJ2-7; 7 positions match TRBD2. The CDR3 spans 15 residues. V shed 7 bases, J shed 0 bases, and the junction held 9 bases outside the gene matches. Germline V gives CDR1 MNHEY, CDR2 SMNVEV (reference sequence).